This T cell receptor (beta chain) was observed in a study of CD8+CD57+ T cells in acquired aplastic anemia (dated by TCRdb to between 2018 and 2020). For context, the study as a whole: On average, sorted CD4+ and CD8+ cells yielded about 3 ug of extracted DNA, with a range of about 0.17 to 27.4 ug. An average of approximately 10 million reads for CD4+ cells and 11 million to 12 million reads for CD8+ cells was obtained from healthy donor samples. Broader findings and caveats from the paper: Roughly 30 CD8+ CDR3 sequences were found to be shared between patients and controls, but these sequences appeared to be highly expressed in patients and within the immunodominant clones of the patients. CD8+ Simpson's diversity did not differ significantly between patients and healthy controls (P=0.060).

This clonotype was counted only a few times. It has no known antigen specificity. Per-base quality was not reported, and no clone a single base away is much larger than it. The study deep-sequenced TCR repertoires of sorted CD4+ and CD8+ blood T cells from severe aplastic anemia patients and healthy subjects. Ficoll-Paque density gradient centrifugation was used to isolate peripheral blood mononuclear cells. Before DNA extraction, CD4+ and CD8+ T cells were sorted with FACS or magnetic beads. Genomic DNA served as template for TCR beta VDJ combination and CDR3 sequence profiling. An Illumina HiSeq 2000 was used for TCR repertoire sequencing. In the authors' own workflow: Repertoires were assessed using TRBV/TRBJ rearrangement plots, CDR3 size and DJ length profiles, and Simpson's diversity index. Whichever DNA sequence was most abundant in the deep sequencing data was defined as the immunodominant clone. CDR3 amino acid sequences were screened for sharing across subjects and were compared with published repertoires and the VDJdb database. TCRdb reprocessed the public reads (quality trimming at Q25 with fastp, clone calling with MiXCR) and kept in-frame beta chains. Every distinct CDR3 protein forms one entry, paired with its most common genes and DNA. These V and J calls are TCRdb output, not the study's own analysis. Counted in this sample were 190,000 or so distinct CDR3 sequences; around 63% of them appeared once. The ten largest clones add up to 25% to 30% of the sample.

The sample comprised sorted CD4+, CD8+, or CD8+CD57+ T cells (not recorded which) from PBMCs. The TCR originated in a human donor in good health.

The CDR3 has the sequence CATSEGKGLFADTIYF. The DNA sequence is given as TGTGCCACCAGTGAGGGGAAAGGGCTGTTCGCGGACACCATATATTTT. The V and J genes are TRBV24-1 and TRBJ1-3; the D gene remains uncertain. The junction carries 20 bases between V and J, which are trimmed by 4 bases and 8 bases respectively. CDR3 length: 16 amino acids, cysteine to phenylalanine. This entry keeps only the CDR3 DNA: 48 bases, framed from base 1. The CDR1 and CDR2 encoded by the germline V gene are KGHDR and SFDVKD.